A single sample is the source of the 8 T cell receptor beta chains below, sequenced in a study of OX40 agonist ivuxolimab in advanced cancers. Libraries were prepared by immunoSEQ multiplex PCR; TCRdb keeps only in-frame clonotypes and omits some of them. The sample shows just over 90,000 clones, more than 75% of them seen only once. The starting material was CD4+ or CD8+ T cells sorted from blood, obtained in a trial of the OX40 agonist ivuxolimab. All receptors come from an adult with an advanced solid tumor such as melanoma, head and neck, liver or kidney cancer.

CDR3 DNA sequence: TGTGCCAGCAGTGTAGCGGGAGTGAGGGCAGATACGCAGTATTTT. This encodes CASSVAGVRADTQYF. The chain combines TRBV14 with TRBJ2-3, with TRBD2 matching 9 bases. CDR1 SGHDN and CDR2 FVKESK come from the germline V gene. This CDR3 is built from 15 residues. The ends lost 6 bases at V and 4 bases at J; junction bases unmatched: 8.

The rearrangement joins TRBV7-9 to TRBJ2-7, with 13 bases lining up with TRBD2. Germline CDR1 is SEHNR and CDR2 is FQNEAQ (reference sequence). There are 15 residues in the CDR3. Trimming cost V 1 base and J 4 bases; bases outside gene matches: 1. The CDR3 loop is CASSLGTSGSYEQYF. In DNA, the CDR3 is TGTGCCAGCAGCTTAGGGACTAGCGGGAGTTACGAGCAGTACTTC.

CDR3 DNA: TGTGCCAGCAGCTTAGCTAGCGGGAGGGCCTTCCATACGCAGTATTTT. Translating gives CASSLASGRAFHTQYF. The genes are TRBV7-2 and TRBJ2-3, with TRBD2 identical over 11 bases. V shed 0 bases and J 7 bases; nucleotides not matched to a gene: 6. CDR3 length: 16 amino acids. Germline-derived CDR1 and CDR2 are SGHTA and FQGNSA.

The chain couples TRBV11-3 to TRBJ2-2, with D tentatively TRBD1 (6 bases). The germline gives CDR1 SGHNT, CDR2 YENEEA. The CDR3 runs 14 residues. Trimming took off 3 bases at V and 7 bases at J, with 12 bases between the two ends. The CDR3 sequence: CASSFQGQLGELFF. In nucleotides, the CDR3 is TGTGCCAGCAGCTTCCAGGGACAACTCGGGGAGCTGTTTTTT.

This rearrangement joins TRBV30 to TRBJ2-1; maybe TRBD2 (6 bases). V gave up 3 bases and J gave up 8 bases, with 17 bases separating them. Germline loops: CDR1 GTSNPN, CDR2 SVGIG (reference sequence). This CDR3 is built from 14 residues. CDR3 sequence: CAWRFGGTGDEQFF. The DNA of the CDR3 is TGTGCCTGGAGATTTGGCGGGACGGGCGATGAGCAGTTCTTC.

In DNA, the CDR3 is TGTGCCAGCAGCTTGAGTGCGGGGGGCTACGAGCAGTACTTC. Translated: CASSLSAGGYEQYF. The chain combines TRBV5-4 with TRBJ2-7; 8 bases fit TRBD2. Germline V gene data show CDR1 as SGHNT and CDR2 as YYREEE (reference sequence). The V and J ends lost 1 base and 3 bases, in that order; junction bases with no gene match: 3. The CDR3 extends over 14 amino acids.

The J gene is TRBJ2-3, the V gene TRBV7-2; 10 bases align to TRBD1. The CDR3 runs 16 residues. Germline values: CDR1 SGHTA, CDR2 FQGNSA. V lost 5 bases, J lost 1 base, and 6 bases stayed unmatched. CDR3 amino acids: CASSPGQGGGTDTQYF. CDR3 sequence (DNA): TGTGCCAGCAGCCCTGGACAGGGGGGGGGCACAGATACGCAGTATTTT.

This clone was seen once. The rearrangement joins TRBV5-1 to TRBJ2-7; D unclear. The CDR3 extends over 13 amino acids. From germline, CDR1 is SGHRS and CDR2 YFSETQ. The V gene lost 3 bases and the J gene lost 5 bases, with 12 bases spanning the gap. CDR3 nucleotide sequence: TGCGCCAGCAGCTCCCAAGCCGCAAACGAGCAGTACTTC. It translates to CASSSQAANEQYF.